This entry lists 7 T cell receptor beta chains sequenced from one sample in a study of T cell repertoires in cytomegalovirus infection. The antigens for these receptors are not known. TCRdb re-derived calls from the reads in MiXCR, one entry per CDR3 protein. The data hold about a million distinct CDR3 sequences, with roughly a third observed a single time. The sequencing used cultured CD8+ T cells from PBMCs, collected from culture after CMV antigen stimulation. The receptors derive from a human donor in good health (CMV status not recorded). Some clones in this sample may be carry-over from other donors' samples.

Details on this clonotype: Relative to the germline gene, one junction end is altered; a read error may explain this. This chain links TRBV24-1 with TRBJ2-1; D unclear. This CDR3 spans 13 amino acids. Germline-derived CDR1 and CDR2 are KGHDR and SFDVKD. The CDR3 coding sequence is TGTGCCACCAGTGATCCCTCCGACAATGAGCAGTTCTTC. It is translated as CATSDPSDNEQFF.

This clonotype was seen only a few times. The rearrangement uses TRBV14 and TRBJ2-1; D is unclear. V was shortened by 0 bases and J by 4 bases, with 16 bases between the two germline ends. Per germline, CDR1 SGHDN and CDR2 FVKESK. This CDR3 is 17 amino acids long. CDR3 residues: CASSQDRVGQQYNEQFF. CDR3 in DNA: TGTGCCAGCAGCCAAGATCGGGTAGGCCAGCAATACAATGAGCAGTTCTTC.

This chain links TRBV11-2 with TRBJ1-2; D gene unclear. The germline CDR1 and CDR2 sequences are SGHAT and FQNNGV. This CDR3 spans 14 amino acids. With 1 base removed from V and 6 bases from J, the gap between germline ends came to 12 bases. The CDR3 region has the DNA TGTGCCAGCAGCTTAGCCAGCCGGAGAGATGGCTACACCTTC. Amino acid sequence: CASSLASRRDGYTF. Complete variable domain (other parts from reference TRBV11-2 and TRBJ1-2): EAGVAQSPRYKIIEKRQSVAFWCNPISGHATLYWYQQILGQGPKLLIQFQNNGVVDDSQLPKDRFSAERLKGVDSTLKIQPAKLEDSAVYLCASSLASRRDGYTFGSGTRLTVV.

The sample holds a few counts of this clonotype. V and J are TRBV6-2 or TRBV6-3 and TRBJ2-1, with TRBD1 matching over 10 bases. CDR1 and CDR2 (germline): MNHEY, SVGEGT. V gave up 6 bases and J gave up 6 bases; unmatched junction bases: 14. This CDR3 has 17 residues. The CDR3 nucleotides are TGTGCCAGCAGCTTCCCAATCCGGACAGGGGGTCCCAATGAGCAGTTCTTC. This translates into CASSFPIRTGGPNEQFF.

This clonotype has ten or more counts. This sequence joins TRBV7-2 and TRBJ2-5, with D uncertain. Germline CDR1 SGHTA, CDR2 FQGNSA. The CDR3 is made up of 14 amino acids. V shed 1 base and J shed 2 bases, with 8 bases lying between them. The CDR3 DNA reads TGTGCCAGCAGCTTAGGTGCAGAGCAAGAGACCCAGTACTTC. It translates to CASSLGAEQETQYF. Based on the CDR3 plus reference TRBV7-2 and TRBJ2-5, the full variable domain is GAGVSQSPSNKVTEKGKDVELRCDPISGHTALYWYRQSLGQGLEFLIYFQGNSAPDKSGLPSDRFSAERTGGSVSTLTIQRTQQEDSAVYLCASSLGAEQETQYFGPGTRLLVL.

The sample holds one count of this clonotype. The chain recombines TRBV7-4 with TRBJ2-3; TRBD1 matches 8 bases. Germline values: CDR1 SGHVT, CDR2 SQSDAQ. With V trimmed by 4 bases and J by 5 bases, 8 bases remained unmatched. The CDR3 is 15 residues long. For the CDR3, the DNA is TGTGCCAGCAGCTACCTGACAGGGGAAGAAGATACGCAGTATTTT. Translation gives CASSYLTGEEDTQYF.

The chain employs TRBV9 and TRBJ2-6; 7 positions agree with TRBD2. J lost 0 bases, V lost 6 bases, and 12 bases had no gene match. From germline, CDR1 is SGDLS and CDR2 YYNGEE. This CDR3 has 18 amino acids. The CDR3 bases are TGTGCCAGCAACAAAGCGGTAGCGGGCAGCTCTGGGGCCAACGTCCTGACTTTC. Translated, it gives CASNKAVAGSSGANVLTF.